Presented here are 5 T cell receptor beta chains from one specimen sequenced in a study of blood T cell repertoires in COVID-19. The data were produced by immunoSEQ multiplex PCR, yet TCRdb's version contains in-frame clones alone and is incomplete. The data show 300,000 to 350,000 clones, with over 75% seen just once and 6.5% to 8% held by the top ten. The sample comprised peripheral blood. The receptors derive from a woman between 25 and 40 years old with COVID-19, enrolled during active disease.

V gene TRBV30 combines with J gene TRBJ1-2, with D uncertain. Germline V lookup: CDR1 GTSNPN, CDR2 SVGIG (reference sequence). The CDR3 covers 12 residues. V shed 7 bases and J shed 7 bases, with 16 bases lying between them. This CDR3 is CAYTLGRAGYTF. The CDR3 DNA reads TGTGCCTATACACTCGGGAGGGCTGGCTACACCTTC.

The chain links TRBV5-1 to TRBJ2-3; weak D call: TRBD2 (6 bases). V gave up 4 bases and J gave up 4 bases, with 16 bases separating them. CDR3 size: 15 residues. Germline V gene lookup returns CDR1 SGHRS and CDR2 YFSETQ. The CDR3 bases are TGCGCCAGCAGCCGACTTGACGCTAGCGCAGATACGCAGTATTTT. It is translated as CASSRLDASADTQYF.

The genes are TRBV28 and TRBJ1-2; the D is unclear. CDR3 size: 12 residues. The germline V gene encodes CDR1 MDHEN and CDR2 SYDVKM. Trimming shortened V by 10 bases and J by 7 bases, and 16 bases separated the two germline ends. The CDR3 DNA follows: TGTGCCATATCTTCCGGGAGATTTGGCTACACCTTC. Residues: CAISSGRFGYTF.

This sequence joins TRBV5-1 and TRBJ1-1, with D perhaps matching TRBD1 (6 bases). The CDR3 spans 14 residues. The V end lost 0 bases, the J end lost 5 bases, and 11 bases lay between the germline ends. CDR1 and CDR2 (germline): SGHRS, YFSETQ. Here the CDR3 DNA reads TGCGCCAGCAGCTTGGGAACAGGGATTACTGAAGCTTTCTTT. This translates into CASSLGTGITEAFF. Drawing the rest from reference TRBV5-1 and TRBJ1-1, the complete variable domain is KAGVTQTPRYLIKTRGQQVTLSCSPISGHRSVSWYQQTPGQGLQFLFEYFSETQRNKGNFPGRFSGRQFSNSRSEMNVSTLELGDSALYLCASSLGTGITEAFFGQGTRLTVV.

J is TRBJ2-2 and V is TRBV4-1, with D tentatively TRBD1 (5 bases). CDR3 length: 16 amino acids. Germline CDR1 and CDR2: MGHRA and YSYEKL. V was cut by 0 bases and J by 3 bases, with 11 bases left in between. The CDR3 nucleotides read TGCGCCAGCAGCCAAGAGGGCAGGGTCGACACCGGGGAGCTGTTTTTT. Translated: CASSQEGRVDTGELFF.